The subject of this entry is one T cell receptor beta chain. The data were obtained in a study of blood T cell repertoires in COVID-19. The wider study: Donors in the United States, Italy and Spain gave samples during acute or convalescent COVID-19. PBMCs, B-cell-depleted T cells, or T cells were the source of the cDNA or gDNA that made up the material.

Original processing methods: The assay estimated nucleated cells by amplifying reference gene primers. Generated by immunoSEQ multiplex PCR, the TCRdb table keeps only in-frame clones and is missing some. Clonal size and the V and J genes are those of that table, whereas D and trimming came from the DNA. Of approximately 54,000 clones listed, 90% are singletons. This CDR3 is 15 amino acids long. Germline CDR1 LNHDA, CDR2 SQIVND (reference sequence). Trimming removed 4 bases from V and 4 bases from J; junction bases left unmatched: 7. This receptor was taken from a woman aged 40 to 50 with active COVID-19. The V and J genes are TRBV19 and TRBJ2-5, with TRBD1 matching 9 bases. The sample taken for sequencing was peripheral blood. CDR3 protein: CASSTTGQGPETQYF. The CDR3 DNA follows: TGTGCCAGTAGTACGACGGGACAGGGCCCAGAGACCCAGTACTTC.